This T cell receptor beta chain was sequenced during a study of T-cell memory formation after mild COVID-19. Study-wide results and limits: Memory cells collected pre-infection included some clones that later responded, suggesting cross-reactive memory joined. Second-wave clones that peaked on day 37 lacked confirmed SARS-CoV-2 specificity. CD4+ contracting clones were found mainly in CM and EM, and CD8+ ones in EMRA.

MiXCR was run by TCRdb on the 5' RACE reads, yielding one entry per CDR3 protein. Here the sample spans about 620,000 distinct CDR3 sequences, about a sixth being singletons. V shed 3 bases and J shed 0 bases, with 11 bases lying between them. This CDR3 is built from 15 residues. Germline values: CDR1 SEHNR, CDR2 FQNEAQ (reference sequence). Details on this clonotype: Its antigen is unidentified.

The sequenced sample consisted of PBMCs or a T cell subset sorted from them (not recorded which). The receptor's source is an adult woman who had mild COVID-19 (a few samples of this study predate the infection). Cell type and time point are not known. This chain links TRBV7-9 with TRBJ1-1, with TRBD1 as a possible D gene (5 bases). CDR3 sequence: CASSFSDSLNTEAFF. CDR3 bases: TGTGCCAGCAGCTTCTCCGACAGCCTGAACACTGAAGCTTTCTTT.